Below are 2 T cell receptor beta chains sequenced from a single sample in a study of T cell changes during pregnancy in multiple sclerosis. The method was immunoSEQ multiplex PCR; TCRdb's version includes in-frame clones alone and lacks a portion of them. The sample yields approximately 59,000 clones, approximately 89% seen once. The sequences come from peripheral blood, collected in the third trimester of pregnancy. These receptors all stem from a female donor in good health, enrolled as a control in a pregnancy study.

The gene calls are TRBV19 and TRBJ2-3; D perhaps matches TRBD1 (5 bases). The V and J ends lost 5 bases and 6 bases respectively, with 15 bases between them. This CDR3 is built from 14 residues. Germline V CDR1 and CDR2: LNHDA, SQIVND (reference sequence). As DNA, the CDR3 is TGTGCCAGTAGTGTCGACAGCCCCGGCGATACGCAGTATTTT. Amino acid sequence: CASSVDSPGDTQYF.

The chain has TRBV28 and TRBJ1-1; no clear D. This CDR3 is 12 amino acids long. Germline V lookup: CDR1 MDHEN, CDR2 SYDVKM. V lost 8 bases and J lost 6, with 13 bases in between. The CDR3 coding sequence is TGTGCCAGCGGACGGGGATACGCTGAAGCTTTCTTT. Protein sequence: CASGRGYAEAFF. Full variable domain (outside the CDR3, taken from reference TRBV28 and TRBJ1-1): DVKVTQSSRYLVKRTGEKVFLECVQDMDHENMFWYRQDPGLGLRLIYFSYDVKMKEKGDIPEGYSVSREKKERFSLILESASTNQTSMYLCASGRGYAEAFFGQGTRLTVV.